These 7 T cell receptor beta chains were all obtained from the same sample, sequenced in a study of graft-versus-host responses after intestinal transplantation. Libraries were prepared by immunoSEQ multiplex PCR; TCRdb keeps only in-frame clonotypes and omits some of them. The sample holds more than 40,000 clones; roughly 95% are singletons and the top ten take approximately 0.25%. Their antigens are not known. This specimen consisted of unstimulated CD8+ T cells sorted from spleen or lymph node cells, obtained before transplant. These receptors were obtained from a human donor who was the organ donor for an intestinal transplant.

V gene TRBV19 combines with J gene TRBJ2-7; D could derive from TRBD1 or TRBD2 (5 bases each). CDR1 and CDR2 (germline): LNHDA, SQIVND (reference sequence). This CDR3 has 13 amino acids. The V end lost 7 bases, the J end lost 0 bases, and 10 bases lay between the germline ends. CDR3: CASMGTYSYEQYF. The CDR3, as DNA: TGTGCCAGTATGGGGACCTACTCCTACGAGCAGTACTTC.

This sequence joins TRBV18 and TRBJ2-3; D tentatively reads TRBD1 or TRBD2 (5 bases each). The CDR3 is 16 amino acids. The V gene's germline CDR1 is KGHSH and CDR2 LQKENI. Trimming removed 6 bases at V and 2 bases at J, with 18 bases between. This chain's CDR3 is CASSVRDANTTDTQYF. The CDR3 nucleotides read TGTGCCAGCTCCGTCCGGGACGCTAATACCACAGATACGCAGTATTTT.

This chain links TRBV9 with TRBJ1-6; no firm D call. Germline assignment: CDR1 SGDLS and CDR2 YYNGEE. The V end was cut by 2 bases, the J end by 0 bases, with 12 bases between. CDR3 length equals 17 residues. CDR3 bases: TGTGCCAGCAGCGTTACGGATTTTAGCTCCTATAATTCACCCCTCCACTTT. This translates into CASSVTDFSSYNSPLHF.

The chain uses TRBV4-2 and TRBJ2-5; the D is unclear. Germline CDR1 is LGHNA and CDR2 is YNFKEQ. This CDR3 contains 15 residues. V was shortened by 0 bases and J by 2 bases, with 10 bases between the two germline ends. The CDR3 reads CASSQDSVWQETQYF. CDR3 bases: TGTGCCAGCAGCCAAGATTCCGTTTGGCAAGAGACCCAGTACTTC.

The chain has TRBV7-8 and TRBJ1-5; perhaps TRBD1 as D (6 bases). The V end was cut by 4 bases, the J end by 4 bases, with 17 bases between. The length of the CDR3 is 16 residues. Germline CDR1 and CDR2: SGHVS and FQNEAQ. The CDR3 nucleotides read TGTGCCAGCAGCTCCGTAAAGGGGGAAACGAATCAGCCCCAGCATTTT. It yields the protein CASSSVKGETNQPQHF. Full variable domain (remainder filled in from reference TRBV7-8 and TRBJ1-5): GAGVSQSPRYKVAKRGQDVALRCDPISGHVSLFWYQQALGQGPEFLTYFQNEAQLDKSGLPSDRFFAERPEGSVSTLKIQRTQQEDSAVYLCASSSVKGETNQPQHFGDGTRLSIL.

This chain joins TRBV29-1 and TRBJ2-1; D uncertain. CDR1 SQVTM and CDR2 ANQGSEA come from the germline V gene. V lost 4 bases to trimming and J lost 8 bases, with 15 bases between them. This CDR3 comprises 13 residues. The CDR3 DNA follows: TGCAGCGTTGTATTCGGTCCCGTGGATGAGCAGTTCTTC. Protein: CSVVFGPVDEQFF.

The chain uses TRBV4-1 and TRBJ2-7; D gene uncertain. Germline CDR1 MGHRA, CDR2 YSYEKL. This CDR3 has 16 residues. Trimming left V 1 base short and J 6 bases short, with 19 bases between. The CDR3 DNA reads TGCGCCAGCAGCCAAGCTCGGGTCTATTTGGGCGGCGAGCAGTACTTC. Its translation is CASSQARVYLGGEQYF.